The TCR beta chain under discussion was sequenced for a study of technical replicates of blood from a handful of donors (dated by TCRdb to 2016 to 2017). The library was produced with the immunoSEQ multiplex PCR assay. Sourced from immuneACCESS, this table was stored by TCRdb with only in-frame sequences that have V and J called. A share of the clones is absent; for the studies checked, an unresolved V gene accounts for under half, and the remainder has no known explanation. The sample table contains around 93,000 clones; only one count was recorded for 85% to 95% of them. Of the sample, 0.34% falls within the top ten clones. To note about this clone: The specificity of this receptor is unknown. Qualities for individual bases were not recorded, and no much larger clone is one base off.

This sequence originates from a human donor in good health. Sequenced: T cells isolated from PBMCs.

The CDR3 reads CASSLARAGASGELFF. The base sequence is TGTGCCAGCAGCTTGGCTAGGGCGGGTGCATCCGGGGAGCTGTTTTTT. This receptor chain uses TRBV5-6 and TRBJ2-2; the D gene is perhaps TRBD2, from 5 matching bases. The germline V gene provides CDR1 SGHDT and CDR2 YYEEEE. Deletion took 0 bases off V and 6 bases off J, with a span of 15 bases between the germline ends. From cysteine to phenylalanine, the CDR3 is 16 amino acids long. Only the CDR3 portion is preserved as DNA: 48 bases, with reading frame beginning at the first base.